This TCR beta chain appears in the sequencing data of a study of T-cell memory formation after mild COVID-19. This CDR3 is built from 13 residues. The V end was cut by 6 bases, the J end by 11 bases, with 17 bases between. Using its own MiXCR run on the 5' RACE reads, TCRdb lists one record per CDR3 protein. Among about 320,000 distinct CDR3 sequences listed, around an eighth were seen once. The chain carries TRBV12-3 or TRBV12-4 and TRBJ1-3; D remains ambiguous. This receptor was identified in a young man who had mild COVID-19 (a few samples of this study predate the infection). Cell type and time point are not known. The sequenced sample was PBMCs or a T cell subset sorted from them (not recorded which). CDR3 DNA: TGTGCCAGCAGCCCTAGGGTTCGCGGGGCCATATATTTT. As protein: CASSPRVRGAIYF.